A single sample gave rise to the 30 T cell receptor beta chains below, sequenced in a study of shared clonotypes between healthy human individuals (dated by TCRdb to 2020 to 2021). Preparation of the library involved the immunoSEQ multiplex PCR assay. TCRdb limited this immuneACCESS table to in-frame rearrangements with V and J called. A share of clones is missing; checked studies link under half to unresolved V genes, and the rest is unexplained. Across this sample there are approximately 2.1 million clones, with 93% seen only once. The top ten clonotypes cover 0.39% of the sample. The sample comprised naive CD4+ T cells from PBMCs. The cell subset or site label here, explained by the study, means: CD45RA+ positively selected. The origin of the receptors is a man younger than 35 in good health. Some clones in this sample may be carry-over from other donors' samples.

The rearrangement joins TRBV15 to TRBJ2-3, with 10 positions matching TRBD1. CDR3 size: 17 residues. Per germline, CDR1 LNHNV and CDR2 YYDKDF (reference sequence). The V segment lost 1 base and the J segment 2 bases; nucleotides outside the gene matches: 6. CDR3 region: CATSRGGQGRYTDTQYF. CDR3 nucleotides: TGTGCCACCAGCAGAGGGGGACAGGGGCGCTACACAGATACGCAGTATTTT. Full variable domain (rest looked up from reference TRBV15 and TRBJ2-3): DAMVIQNPRYQVTQFGKPVTLSCSQTLNHNVMYWYQQKSSQAPKLLFHYYDKDFNNEADTPDNFQSRRPNTSFCFLDIRSPGLGDTAMYLCATSRGGQGRYTDTQYFGPGTRLTVL.

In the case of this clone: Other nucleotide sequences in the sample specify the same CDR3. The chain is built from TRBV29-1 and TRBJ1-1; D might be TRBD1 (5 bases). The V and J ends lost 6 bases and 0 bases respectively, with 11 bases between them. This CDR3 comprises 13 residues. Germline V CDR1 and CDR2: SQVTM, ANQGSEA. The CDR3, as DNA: TGCAGCGTAGCGGGGGTAATGAACACTGAAGCTTTCTTT. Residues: CSVAGVMNTEAFF. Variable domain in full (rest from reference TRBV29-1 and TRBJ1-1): SAVISQKPSRDICQRGTSLTIQCQVDSQVTMMFWYRQQPGQSLTLIATANQGSEATYESGFVIDKFPISRPNLTFSTLTVSNMSPEDSSIYLCSVAGVMNTEAFFGQGTRLTVV.

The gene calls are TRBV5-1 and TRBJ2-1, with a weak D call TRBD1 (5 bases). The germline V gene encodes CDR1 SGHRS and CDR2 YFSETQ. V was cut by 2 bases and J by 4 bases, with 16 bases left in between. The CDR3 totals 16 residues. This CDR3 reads CASSFTQGVEYNEQFF. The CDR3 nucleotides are TGCGCCAGCAGCTTTACCCAGGGTGTCGAGTACAATGAGCAGTTCTTC.

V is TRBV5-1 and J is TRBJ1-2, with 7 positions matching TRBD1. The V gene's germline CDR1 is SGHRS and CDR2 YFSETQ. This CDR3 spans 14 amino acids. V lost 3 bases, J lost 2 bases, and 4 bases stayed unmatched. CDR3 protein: CASSSAGQNYGYTF. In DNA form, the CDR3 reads TGCGCCAGCAGCTCCGCGGGACAGAACTATGGCTACACCTTC.

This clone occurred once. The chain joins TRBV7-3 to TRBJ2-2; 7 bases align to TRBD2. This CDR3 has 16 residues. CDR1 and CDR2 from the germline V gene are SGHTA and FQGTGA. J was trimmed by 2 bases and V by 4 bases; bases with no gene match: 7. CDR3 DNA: TGTGCCAGCAGCTCGCAAGAGGGACTAAACACCGGGGAGCTGTTTTTT. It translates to CASSSQEGLNTGELFF.

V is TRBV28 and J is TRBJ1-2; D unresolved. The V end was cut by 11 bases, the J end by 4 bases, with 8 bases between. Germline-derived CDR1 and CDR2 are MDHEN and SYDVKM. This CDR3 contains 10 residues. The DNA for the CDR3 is TGTGCCGCGGGATTCTATGGCTACACCTTC. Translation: CAAGFYGYTF.

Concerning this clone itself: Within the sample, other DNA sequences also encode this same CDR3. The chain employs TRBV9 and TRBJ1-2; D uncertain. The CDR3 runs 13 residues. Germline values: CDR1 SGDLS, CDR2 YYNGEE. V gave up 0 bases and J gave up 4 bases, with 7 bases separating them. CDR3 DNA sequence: TGTGCCAGCAGCGTAGATTCAACCTATGGCTACACCTTC. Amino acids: CASSVDSTYGYTF.

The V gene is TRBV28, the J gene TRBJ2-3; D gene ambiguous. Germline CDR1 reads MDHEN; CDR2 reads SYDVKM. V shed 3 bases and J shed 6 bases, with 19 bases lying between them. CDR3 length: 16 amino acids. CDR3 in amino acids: CASSFLKPTAVDTQYF. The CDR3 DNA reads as TGTGCCAGCAGTTTCCTCAAACCCACAGCCGTTGATACGCAGTATTTT.

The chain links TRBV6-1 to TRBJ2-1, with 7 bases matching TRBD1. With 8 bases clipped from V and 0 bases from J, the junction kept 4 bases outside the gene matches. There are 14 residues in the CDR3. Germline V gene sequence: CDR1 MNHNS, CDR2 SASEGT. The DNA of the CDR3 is TGTGCCAGCCGACACAGGGGCTCCTACAATGAGCAGTTCTTC. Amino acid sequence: CASRHRGSYNEQFF.

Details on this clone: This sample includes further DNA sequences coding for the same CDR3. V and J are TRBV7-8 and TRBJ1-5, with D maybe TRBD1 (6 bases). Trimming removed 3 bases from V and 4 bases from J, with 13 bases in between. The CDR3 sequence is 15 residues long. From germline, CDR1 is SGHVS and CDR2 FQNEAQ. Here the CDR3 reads CASSLGQGRNQPQHF. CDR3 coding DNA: TGTGCCAGCAGCTTGGGGCAGGGGCGGAATCAGCCCCAGCATTTT.

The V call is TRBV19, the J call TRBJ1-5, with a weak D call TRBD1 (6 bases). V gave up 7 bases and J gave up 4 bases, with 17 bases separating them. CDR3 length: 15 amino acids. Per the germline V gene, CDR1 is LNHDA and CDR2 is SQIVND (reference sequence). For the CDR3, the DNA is TGTGCCAGTAAAATAAGGGGGGTTGCTAATCAGCCCCAGCATTTT. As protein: CASKIRGVANQPQHF. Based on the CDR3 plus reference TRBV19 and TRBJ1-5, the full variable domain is DGGITQSPKYLFRKEGQNVTLSCEQNLNHDAMYWYRQDPGQGLRLIYYSQIVNDFQKGDIAEGYSVSREKKESFPLTVTSAQKNPTAFYLCASKIRGVANQPQHFGDGTRLSIL.

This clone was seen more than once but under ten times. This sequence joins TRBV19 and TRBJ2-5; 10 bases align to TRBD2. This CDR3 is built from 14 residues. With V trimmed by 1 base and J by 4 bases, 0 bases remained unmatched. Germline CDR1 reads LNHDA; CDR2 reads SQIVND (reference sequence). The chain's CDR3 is CASSIGLAGETQYF. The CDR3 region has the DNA TGTGCCAGTAGTATAGGACTAGCGGGAGAGACCCAGTACTTC. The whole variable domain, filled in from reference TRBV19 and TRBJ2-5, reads DGGITQSPKYLFRKEGQNVTLSCEQNLNHDAMYWYRQDPGQGLRLIYYSQIVNDFQKGDIAEGYSVSREKKESFPLTVTSAQKNPTAFYLCASSIGLAGETQYFGPGTRLLVL.

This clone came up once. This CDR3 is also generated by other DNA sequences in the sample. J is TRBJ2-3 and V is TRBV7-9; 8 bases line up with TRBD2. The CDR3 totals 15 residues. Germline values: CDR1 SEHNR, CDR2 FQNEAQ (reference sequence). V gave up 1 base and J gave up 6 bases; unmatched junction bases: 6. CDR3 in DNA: TGTGCCAGCAGCTTAGTCGTGGCGGGAGGTGATACGCAGTATTTT. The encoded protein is CASSLVVAGGDTQYF.

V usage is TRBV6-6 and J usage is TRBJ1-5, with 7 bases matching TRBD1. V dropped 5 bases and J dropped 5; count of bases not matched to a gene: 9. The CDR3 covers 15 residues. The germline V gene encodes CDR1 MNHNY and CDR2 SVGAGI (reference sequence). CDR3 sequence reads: CASSPAGTDYQPQHF. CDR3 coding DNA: TGTGCCAGCAGTCCGGCCGGGACAGATTATCAGCCCCAGCATTTT.

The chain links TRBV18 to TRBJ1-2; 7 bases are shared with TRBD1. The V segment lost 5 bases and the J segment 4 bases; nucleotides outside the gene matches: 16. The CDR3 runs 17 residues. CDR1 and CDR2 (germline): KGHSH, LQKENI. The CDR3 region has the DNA TGTGCCAGCTCAACGCGGTATGGGGACAGTGGAATCTATGGCTACACCTTC. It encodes CASSTRYGDSGIYGYTF. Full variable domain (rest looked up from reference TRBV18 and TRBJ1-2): NAGVMQNPRHLVRRRGQEARLRCSPMKGHSHVYWYRQLPEEGLKFMVYLQKENIIDESGMPKERFSAEFPKEGPSILRIQQVVRGDSAAYFCASSTRYGDSGIYGYTFGSGTRLTVV.

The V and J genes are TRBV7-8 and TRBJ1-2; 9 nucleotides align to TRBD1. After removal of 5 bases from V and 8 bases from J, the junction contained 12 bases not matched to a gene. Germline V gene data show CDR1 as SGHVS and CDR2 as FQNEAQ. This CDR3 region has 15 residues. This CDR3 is CASSRNRDRAGGYTF. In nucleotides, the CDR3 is TGTGCCAGCAGCCGAAACCGGGACAGGGCTGGAGGCTACACCTTC.

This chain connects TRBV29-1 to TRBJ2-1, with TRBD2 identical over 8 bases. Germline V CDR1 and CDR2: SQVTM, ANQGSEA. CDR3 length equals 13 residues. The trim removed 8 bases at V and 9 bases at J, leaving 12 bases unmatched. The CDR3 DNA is TGCAGCCACGGCCGGGAGGGGCTGGGTGAGCAGTTCTTC. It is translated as CSHGREGLGEQFF.

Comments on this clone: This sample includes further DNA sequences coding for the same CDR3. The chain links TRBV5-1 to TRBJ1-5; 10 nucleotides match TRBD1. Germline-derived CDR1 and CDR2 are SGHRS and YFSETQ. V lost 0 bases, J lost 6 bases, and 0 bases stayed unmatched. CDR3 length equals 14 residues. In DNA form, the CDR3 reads TGCGCCAGCAGCTTGGGGACAGGGGGTCAGCCCCAGCATTTT. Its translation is CASSLGTGGQPQHF.

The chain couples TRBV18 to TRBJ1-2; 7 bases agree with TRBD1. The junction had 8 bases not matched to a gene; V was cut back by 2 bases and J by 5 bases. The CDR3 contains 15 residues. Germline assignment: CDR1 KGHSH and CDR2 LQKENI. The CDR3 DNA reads TGTGCCAGCTCACCATTTTCGGGACAGTTTTATGGCTACACCTTC. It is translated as CASSPFSGQFYGYTF.

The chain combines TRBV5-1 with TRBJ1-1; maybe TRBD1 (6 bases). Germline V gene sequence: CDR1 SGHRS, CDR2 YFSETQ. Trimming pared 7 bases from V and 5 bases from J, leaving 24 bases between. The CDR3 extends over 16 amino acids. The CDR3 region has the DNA TGCGCCAGCGCATCAATGGAATACAGGGCTGGGACTGAAGCTTTCTTT. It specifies CASASMEYRAGTEAFF.

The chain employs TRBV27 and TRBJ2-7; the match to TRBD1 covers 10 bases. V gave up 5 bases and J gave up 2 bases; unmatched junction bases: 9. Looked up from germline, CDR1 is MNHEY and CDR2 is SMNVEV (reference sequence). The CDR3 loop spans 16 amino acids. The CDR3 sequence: CASSRLPGTGAYEQYF. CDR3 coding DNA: TGTGCCAGCAGTCGTTTACCTGGGACAGGGGCCTACGAGCAGTACTTC.

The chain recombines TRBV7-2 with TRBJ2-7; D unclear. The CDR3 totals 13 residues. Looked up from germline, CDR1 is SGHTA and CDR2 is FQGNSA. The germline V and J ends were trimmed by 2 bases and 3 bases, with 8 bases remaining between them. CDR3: CASSLTWNYEQYF. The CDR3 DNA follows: TGTGCCAGCAGCTTAACTTGGAACTACGAGCAGTACTTC. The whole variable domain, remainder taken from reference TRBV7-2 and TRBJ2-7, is GAGVSQSPSNKVTEKGKDVELRCDPISGHTALYWYRQSLGQGLEFLIYFQGNSAPDKSGLPSDRFSAERTGGSVSTLTIQRTQQEDSAVYLCASSLTWNYEQYFGPGTRLTVT.

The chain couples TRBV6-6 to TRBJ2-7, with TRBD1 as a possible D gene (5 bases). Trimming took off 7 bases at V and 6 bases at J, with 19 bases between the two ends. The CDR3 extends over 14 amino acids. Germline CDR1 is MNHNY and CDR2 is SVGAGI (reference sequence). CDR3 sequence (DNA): TGTGCCAGCACCCTCGACAGAGTTCTAGGCGAGCAGTACTTC. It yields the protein CASTLDRVLGEQYF.

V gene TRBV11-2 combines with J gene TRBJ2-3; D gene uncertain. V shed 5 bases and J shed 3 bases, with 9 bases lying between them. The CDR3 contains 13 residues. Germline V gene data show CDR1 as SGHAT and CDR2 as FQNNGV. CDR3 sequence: CASSPAETDTQYF. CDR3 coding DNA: TGTGCCAGCAGCCCGGCGGAGACAGATACGCAGTATTTT. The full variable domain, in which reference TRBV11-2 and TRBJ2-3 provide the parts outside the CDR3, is EAGVAQSPRYKIIEKRQSVAFWCNPISGHATLYWYQQILGQGPKLLIQFQNNGVVDDSQLPKDRFSAERLKGVDSTLKIQPAKLEDSAVYLCASSPAETDTQYFGPGTRLTVL.

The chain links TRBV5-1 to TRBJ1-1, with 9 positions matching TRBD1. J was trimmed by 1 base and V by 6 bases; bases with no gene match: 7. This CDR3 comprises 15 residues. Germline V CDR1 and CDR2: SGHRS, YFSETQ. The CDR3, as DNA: TGCGCCAGCATAGTGGGGGACAGGGCGAACACTGAAGCTTTCTTT. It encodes CASIVGDRANTEAFF.

CDR3 DNA sequence: TGTGCCAGCAGCTTAGGACAGGGGGTGGACTATGGCTACACCTTC. It specifies CASSLGQGVDYGYTF. J is TRBJ1-2 and V is TRBV7-9; 9 nucleotides match TRBD1. The trim removed 1 base at V and 3 bases at J, leaving 3 bases unmatched. The CDR3 consists of 15 residues. CDR1 is SEHNR and CDR2 is FQNEAQ in the germline V gene (reference sequence).

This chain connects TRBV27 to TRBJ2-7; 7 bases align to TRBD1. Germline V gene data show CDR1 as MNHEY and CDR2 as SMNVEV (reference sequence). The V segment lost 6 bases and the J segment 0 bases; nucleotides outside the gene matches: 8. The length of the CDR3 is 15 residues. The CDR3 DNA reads TGTGCCAGCAGGTCGGACAGGCAGACCTCCTACGAGCAGTACTTC. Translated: CASRSDRQTSYEQYF.

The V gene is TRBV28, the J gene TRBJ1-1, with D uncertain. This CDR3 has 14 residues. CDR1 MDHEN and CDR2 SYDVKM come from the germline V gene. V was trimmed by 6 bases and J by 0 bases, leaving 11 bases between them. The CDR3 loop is CASSLVFMNTEAFF. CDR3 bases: TGTGCCAGCAGCCTAGTCTTTATGAACACTGAAGCTTTCTTT.

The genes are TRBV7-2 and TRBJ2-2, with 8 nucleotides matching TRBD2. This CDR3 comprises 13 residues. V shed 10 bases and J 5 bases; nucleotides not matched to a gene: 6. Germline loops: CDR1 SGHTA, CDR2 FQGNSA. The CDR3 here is CANRLASTGELFF. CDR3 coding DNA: TGTGCCAACAGACTAGCGTCGACCGGGGAGCTGTTTTTT.

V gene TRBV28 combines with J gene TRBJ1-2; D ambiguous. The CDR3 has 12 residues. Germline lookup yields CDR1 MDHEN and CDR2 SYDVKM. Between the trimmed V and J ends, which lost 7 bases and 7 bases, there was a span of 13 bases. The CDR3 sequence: CASTLRLGGYTF. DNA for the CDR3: TGTGCCAGCACCTTAAGACTAGGTGGCTACACCTTC.